Each of the 5 T cell receptor beta chains below was sequenced from the same sample in a study of T cells in Graves' hyperthyroidism and ophthalmopathy. The CDR3 regions of TCR beta were amplified from RNA transcripts. HTBI primers were used for first-round RT-PCR of the TCR CDR3. One entry per CDR3 protein, called by TCRdb with MiXCR from the multiplex PCR reads. The profile shows 500,000 to 800,000 distinct CDR3 sequences, 45% of them singletons. Sequenced sample: peripheral blood or thyroid tissue (not recorded which). The receptors stem from an adult man with Graves' disease, either hyperthyroidism or ophthalmopathy (not recorded which).

This clonotype was seen ten or more times. This chain connects TRBV10-2 to TRBJ1-1, with 7 bases identical to TRBD1. The length of the CDR3 is 14 residues. Looked up from germline, CDR1 is WSHSY and CDR2 is SAAADI. With V trimmed by 7 bases and J by 5 bases, 10 bases remained unmatched. CDR3 nucleotides: TGCGCCAGCACCAAGGGACAGAGCGGAACTGAAGCTTTCTTT. Translated: CASTKGQSGTEAFF.

The chain uses TRBV15 and TRBJ1-2; TRBD1 might be the D (6 bases). The CDR3 totals 14 residues. V was clipped by 6 bases and J by 8 bases, with 19 bases between them. CDR1 is LNHNV, CDR2 YYDKDF, per germline (reference sequence). The CDR3: CATSPRDTWGGYTF. CDR3 nucleotides: TGTGCCACCAGTCCCCGGGACACCTGGGGAGGCTACACCTTC.

This clonotype was found many times. This rearrangement joins TRBV19 to TRBJ2-7; D is undetermined. V lost 7 bases to trimming and J lost 0 bases, with 10 bases between them. CDR3 length: 13 amino acids. Germline V CDR1 and CDR2: LNHDA, SQIVND (reference sequence). CDR3 amino acids: CASIGTDSYEQYF. The CDR3 region has the DNA TGTGCCAGTATTGGAACGGACTCCTACGAGCAGTACTTC.

The CDR3 sequence is CASSYGLAGRRTDTQYF. DNA of the CDR3: TGTGCCAGCAGTTACGGGCTAGCGGGGCGGCGCACAGATACGCAGTATTTT. The chain couples TRBV6-5 to TRBJ2-3; TRBD2 matches at 9 bases. CDR1 is MNHEY and CDR2 is SVGAGI in the germline V gene. J was trimmed by 1 base and V by 2 bases; bases with no gene match: 7. The CDR3 sequence is 17 residues long.

CDR3: CAHLDMRGAQETQYF. The CDR3 coding sequence is TGTGCCCACCTTGATATGCGGGGGGCTCAGGAGACCCAGTACTTC. V gene TRBV15 combines with J gene TRBJ2-5; TRBD2 aligns across 8 bases. The CDR3 runs to 15 residues. Trimming cost V 11 bases and J 5 bases; bases outside gene matches: 16. Germline CDR1 reads LNHNV; CDR2 reads YYDKDF (reference sequence).